What follows are 23 T cell receptor beta chains derived from one specimen sequenced in a study of T cells in Graves' hyperthyroidism and ophthalmopathy. Amplified TCR beta CDR3 regions came from RNA transcripts. The HTBI primer set drove a first-round RT-PCR of the TCR CDR3. TCRdb reanalysed the multiplex PCR reads using MiXCR and keeps one entry per CDR3 protein. The sample has roughly 500,000 distinct CDR3 sequences, about 45% seen once. Sample: peripheral blood or thyroid tissue (not recorded which). These receptors were obtained from an adult woman with Graves' disease, either hyperthyroidism or ophthalmopathy (not recorded which).

The rearrangement links TRBV7-2 to TRBJ1-1; D unclear. The CDR3 totals 15 residues. CDR1 is SGHTA and CDR2 is FQGNSA in the germline V gene. Deletions cut 5 bases from V and 3 bases from J, with 16 bases between. The CDR3 here is CASSRNGRSDTEAFF. CDR3 DNA: TGTGCCAGCAGCAGAAACGGTCGCAGCGACACTGAAGCTTTCTTT.

This chain uses TRBV19 with TRBJ1-5, with D possibly TRBD1 on 6 matching bases. This CDR3 has 15 residues. Germline CDR1 reads LNHDA; CDR2 reads SQIVND (reference sequence). V lost 1 base and J lost 4, with 11 bases in between. The CDR3 region has the DNA TGTGCCAGTAGTATAGGAGGGACACGAAATCAGCCCCAGCATTTT. Translating it yields CASSIGGTRNQPQHF.

In the case of this clonotype: Just one base apart from a much larger clone, this may be a read error. The gene calls are TRBV12-3 or TRBV12-4 and TRBJ1-5, with D perhaps matching TRBD1 (5 bases). V lost 7 bases, J lost 2 bases, and 12 bases lay in between. This CDR3 has 14 amino acids. The CDR3 loop is CASTQGSGNQPQHF. The CDR3 nucleotides are TGTGCCAGCACCCAGGGAAGTGGCAATCAGCCCCAGCATTTT.

The V gene is TRBV7-2, the J gene TRBJ1-2, with 8 bases fitting TRBD1. CDR3 length: 15 amino acids. The J segment lost 8 bases and the V segment lost 3 bases, leaving 11 bases of the junction unmatched. The V gene's germline CDR1 is SGHTA and CDR2 FQGNSA. CDR3: CASSLSPGGLEGYTF. CDR3 DNA: TGTGCCAGCAGCTTGAGCCCAGGGGGCCTCGAAGGCTACACCTTC.

CDR3 bases: TGTGCCAGCAAGGGACAGCCAAATCAGCCCCAGCATTTT. Its protein is CASKGQPNQPQHF. This sequence joins TRBV28 and TRBJ1-5; TRBD1 matches 7 bases. V lost 7 bases and J lost 4; bases outside the gene matches: 4. This CDR3 region has 13 residues. Per germline, CDR1 MDHEN and CDR2 SYDVKM.

This clonotype was counted between two and nine times. A junction end diverges from the germline sequence, so it may reflect a read error. The V and J genes are TRBV3-1 and TRBJ2-5, with 8 bases fitting TRBD1. CDR1 and CDR2 from the germline V gene are LGHDT and YNNKEL (reference sequence). CDR3 length: 14 residues. The CDR3 DNA is TGCGCCAGCAGCCAAATGGACAGGGTGGTTACCCAGTACTTC. The encoded protein is CASSQMDRVVTQYF.

The chain recombines TRBV5-1 with TRBJ2-7; D uncertain. CDR1 is SGHRS, CDR2 YFSETQ, per germline. The V end lost 4 bases, the J end lost 2 bases, and 13 bases lay between the germline ends. This CDR3 is 14 amino acids long. CDR3 region: CASSLRTDTYEQYF. Written as DNA, the CDR3 is TGCGCCAGCAGCCTGAGGACGGATACCTACGAGCAGTACTTC. Full variable domain (missing parts from reference TRBV5-1 and TRBJ2-7): KAGVTQTPRYLIKTRGQQVTLSCSPISGHRSVSWYQQTPGQGLQFLFEYFSETQRNKGNFPGRFSGRQFSNSRSEMNVSTLELGDSALYLCASSLRTDTYEQYFGPGTRLTVT.

This clonotype was observed at least ten times. V and J are TRBV9 and TRBJ1-2, with 7 bases that match TRBD1. V trimming: 4 bases; J trimming: 4 bases; junction bases outside the gene matches: 16. The CDR3 runs 17 residues. CDR1 SGDLS and CDR2 YYNGEE come from the germline V gene. The CDR3 nucleotides are TGTGCCAGCAGCCTAGAAGGGACAGTGACTACCGTCTATGGCTACACCTTC. Its protein is CASSLEGTVTTVYGYTF.

This clonotype came up many times. The V and J genes are TRBV20-1 and TRBJ1-1, with D unclear. Per the germline V gene, CDR1 is DFQATT and CDR2 is SNEGSKA (reference sequence). CDR3 length equals 10 residues. V was shortened by 4 bases and J by 7 bases, with 7 bases between the two germline ends. The CDR3 region is CSATINEAFF. The DNA of the CDR3 is TGCAGTGCTACAATTAATGAAGCTTTCTTT.

This clonotype came up many times. V gene TRBV13 combines with J gene TRBJ1-1; D call uncertain. Germline V gene data show CDR1 as PRHDT and CDR2 as FYEKMQ (reference sequence). The CDR3 covers 12 residues. Trimming removed 5 bases from V and 6 bases from J, with 10 bases in between. CDR3 amino acids: CASSLRWAEAFF. The CDR3 DNA follows: TGTGCCAGCAGCCTGCGGTGGGCTGAAGCTTTCTTT.

The rearrangement joins TRBV7-3 to TRBJ1-1; D gene unclear. From germline, CDR1 is SGHTA and CDR2 FQGTGA. V lost 8 bases to trimming and J lost 4 bases, with 14 bases between them. The CDR3 is 13 residues long. CDR3: CASLFGVGTEAFF. CDR3 nucleotides: TGTGCCAGCCTCTTCGGGGTGGGCACTGAAGCTTTCTTT.

The genes are TRBV19 and TRBJ2-2, with TRBD1 matching over 7 bases. The germline CDR1 and CDR2 sequences are LNHDA and SQIVND (reference sequence). V was clipped by 8 bases and J by 3 bases; unmatched bases: 6. CDR3 length: 14 residues. CDR3 sequence (DNA): TGTGCCAGTCAAAAACAGGGGTACACCGGGGAGCTGTTTTTT. It is translated as CASQKQGYTGELFF.

In this sample, this clonotype turned up a few times. The chain recombines TRBV9 with TRBJ2-5, with a weak D call TRBD1 (6 bases). Germline V gives CDR1 SGDLS, CDR2 YYNGEE. This CDR3 region has 14 residues. The V end lost 0 bases, the J end lost 2 bases, and 8 bases lay between the germline ends. CDR3 bases: TGTGCCAGCAGCGTAGGGACAGAGCAAGAGACCCAGTACTTC. Amino acid sequence: CASSVGTEQETQYF.

This clonotype was detected many times. This sequence joins TRBV5-1 and TRBJ2-7; 13 bases match TRBD2. Germline trimming cut 0 bases from V and 2 bases from J; bases unmatched to any gene: 5. Germline-derived CDR1 and CDR2 are SGHRS and YFSETQ. This CDR3 spans 17 amino acids. For the CDR3, the DNA is TGCGCCAGCAGCTTGGGGACTAGCGGGAGTTACCCCTACGAGCAGTACTTC. Its protein product is CASSLGTSGSYPYEQYF.

The table lists this clonotype with a few counts. This rearrangement joins TRBV28 to TRBJ1-5; 7 bases are shared with TRBD1. V dropped 5 bases and J dropped 0; count of bases not matched to a gene: 10. Germline V gene sequence: CDR1 MDHEN, CDR2 SYDVKM. CDR3 size: 17 residues. As DNA, the CDR3 is TGTGCCAGCAGTCGATACAGGGGAGGGTATAGCAATCAGCCCCAGCATTTT. It codes for CASSRYRGGYSNQPQHF.

This clonotype showed up many times. The chain carries TRBV19 and TRBJ1-4; D might be TRBD1 (5 bases). CDR3 size: 14 residues. The V end was cut by 4 bases, the J end by 5 bases, with 11 bases between. The V gene's germline CDR1 is LNHDA and CDR2 SQIVND (reference sequence). This CDR3 is CASSTGRLNEKLFF. The CDR3 nucleotides read TGTGCCAGTAGTACGGGACGGCTCAATGAAAAACTGTTTTTT.

The rearrangement links TRBV29-1 to TRBJ2-5, with D possibly TRBD2 on 5 matching bases. The V end lost 3 bases, the J end lost 1 base, and 12 bases lay between the germline ends. CDR3 length: 14 amino acids. CDR1 is SQVTM and CDR2 is ANQGSEA in the germline V gene. The CDR3 sequence: CSVDGPEGQETQYF. CDR3 bases: TGCAGCGTTGACGGTCCCGAGGGCCAAGAGACCCAGTACTTC.

This clonotype was seen a few times. The V call is TRBV10-3, the J call TRBJ2-7, with a possible D match to TRBD1 (6 bases). In germline, CDR1 is ENHRY, CDR2 SYGVKD. The CDR3 is 15 amino acids. V was trimmed by 6 bases and J by 3 bases, leaving 18 bases between them. This CDR3 reads CAIREYGTTNYEQYF. CDR3 in DNA: TGTGCCATCAGGGAATACGGGACAACGAACTACGAGCAGTACTTC.

The chain joins TRBV29-1 to TRBJ2-5; weak D call: TRBD1 (7 bases). CDR3 length equals 14 residues. Between the trimmed V and J ends, which lost 3 bases and 5 bases, there was a span of 16 bases. Germline CDR1 and CDR2: SQVTM and ANQGSEA. The CDR3 nucleotides are TGCAGCGTTGACCTAGCGACAGGGAAGGAGACCCAGTACTTC. Translating gives CSVDLATGKETQYF.

This clonotype has a count of ten or more. The chain uses TRBV13 and TRBJ2-2, with D tentatively TRBD1 or TRBD2 (5 bases each). V was pared by 5 bases and J by 6 bases, with 16 bases between. The CDR3 extends over 15 amino acids. From germline, CDR1 is PRHDT and CDR2 FYEKMQ (reference sequence). CDR3: CASSPGTGRPGELFF. CDR3 DNA sequence: TGTGCCAGCAGCCCAGGGACGGGTCGGCCCGGGGAGCTGTTTTTT.

Worth noting for this clonotype: The junction and the germline gene differ at one end; a read error may be behind it. The chain links TRBV10-3 to TRBJ2-2, with a possible D match to TRBD2 (5 bases). Germline V gene lookup returns CDR1 ENHRY and CDR2 SYGVKD. This CDR3 has 14 amino acids. The CDR3, as DNA: TGTGCCATCAGTTATTCGCAGGAGACCGGGGAGCCGTTTTTT. Amino acid sequence: CAISYSQETGEPFF.

V is TRBV24-1 and J is TRBJ1-2, with unresolved D. Germline-derived CDR1 and CDR2 are KGHDR and SFDVKD. The CDR3 is made up of 14 amino acids. V was shortened by 7 bases and J by 5 bases, with 16 bases between the two germline ends. The CDR3 nucleotides read TGTGCCACCAGCCGGACGGACGTAGGGTATGGCTACACCTTC. It is translated as CATSRTDVGYGYTF.

This chain links TRBV29-1 with TRBJ1-4; perhaps TRBD1 as D (6 bases). This CDR3 spans 11 amino acids. Trimming pared 7 bases from V and 7 bases from J, leaving 10 bases between. CDR1 is SQVTM, CDR2 ANQGSEA, per germline. CDR3 sequence: CSGYRAEKLFF. DNA of the CDR3: TGCAGCGGATACAGGGCTGAAAAACTGTTTTTT.